The entry below gives a single T cell receptor (beta chain) sequence along with its context. In the original workflow: Researchers report that nucleated cell counts were estimated from reference gene primer amplification. Generated by immunoSEQ multiplex PCR, the TCRdb table keeps only in-frame clones and is missing some. V, J and clone size are taken as reported in that table, and D and trimming were inferred from the DNA itself. This table has 200,000 to 300,000 clones, 80% to 85% appearing once. This entry is derived from a study of blood T cell repertoires in COVID-19. At the level of the study: The United States, Italy and Spain provided the acute and convalescent COVID-19 samples. PBMCs, B-cell-depleted T cells, or T cells were the source of the cDNA or gDNA that made up the material.

Germline V gene sequence: CDR1 SNHLY, CDR2 FYNNEI. V was trimmed by 2 bases and J by 3 bases, leaving 11 bases between them. CDR3 size: 14 residues. This clonotype was obtained from a man aged 55-75 years with acute or convalescent COVID-19. Source material: peripheral blood. The V and J genes are TRBV2 and TRBJ2-7, with D tentatively TRBD1 (5 bases). Here the CDR3 reads CASSEQGTGYEQYF. The CDR3, as DNA: TGTGCCAGCAGTGAACAGGGAACGGGCTACGAGCAGTACTTC.